Listed here is a single T cell receptor beta chain. TCRdb re-called the 5' RACE reads, yielding one record per CDR3 amino acid sequence without DNA. This sample contains some 150,000 distinct CDR3 sequences. This sample is drawn from a study of T cells expressing NK-cell markers. This CDR3 region has 17 residues. The germline gives CDR1 DFQATT, CDR2 SNEGSKA (reference sequence). The TCR sequence derives from a man younger than 35 in good health. The chain carries TRBV20-1 and TRBJ2-1; the D gene TCRdb calls, TRBD1, cannot be checked with no DNA. The sample taken for sequencing was blood T cells: a sorted CD56 or NKG2C T cell subset, CD4+ or CD8+ T cells, or bulk PBMC T cells (not recorded which). The CDR3 spells CSASPGRLASSNNEQFF.